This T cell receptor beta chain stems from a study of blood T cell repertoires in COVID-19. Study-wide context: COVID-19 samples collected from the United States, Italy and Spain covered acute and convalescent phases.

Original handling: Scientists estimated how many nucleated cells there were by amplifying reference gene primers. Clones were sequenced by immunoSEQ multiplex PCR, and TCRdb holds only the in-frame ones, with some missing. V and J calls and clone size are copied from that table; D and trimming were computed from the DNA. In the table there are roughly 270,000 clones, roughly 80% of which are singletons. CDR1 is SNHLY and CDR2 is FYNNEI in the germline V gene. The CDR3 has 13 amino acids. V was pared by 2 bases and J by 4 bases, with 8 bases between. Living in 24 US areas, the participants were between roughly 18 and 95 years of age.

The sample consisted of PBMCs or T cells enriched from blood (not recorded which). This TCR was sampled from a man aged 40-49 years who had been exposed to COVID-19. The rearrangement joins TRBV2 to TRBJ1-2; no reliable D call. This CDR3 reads CASSEFFVYGYTF. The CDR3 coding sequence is TGTGCCAGCAGTGAATTCTTTGTCTATGGCTACACCTTC.